The 6 T cell receptor beta chains listed next were all sequenced from one sample in a study of identifying expanded T cells in peripheral blood. Generated by immunoSEQ multiplex PCR, the TCRdb table keeps only in-frame clones and is missing some. The sample shows around 120,000 clones, approximately 86% of them seen only once. Material: blood. Source of these receptors: a person aged 18-69 years in good health.

V gene TRBV7-8 combines with J gene TRBJ1-3; D call uncertain. This CDR3 has 15 amino acids. Trimming stripped 1 base from V and 0 bases from J, with 7 bases between. Looked up from germline, CDR1 is SGHVS and CDR2 is FQNEAQ. The CDR3 DNA is TGTGCCAGCAGCTTAGGACGCAGCTCTGGAAACACCATATATTTT. As protein: CASSLGRSSGNTIYF.

The chain recombines TRBV6-1 with TRBJ2-7; 9 bases map to TRBD1. Germline assignment: CDR1 MNHNS and CDR2 SASEGT. The CDR3 consists of 13 residues. The V gene end was trimmed by 4 bases and the J gene end by 9 bases; junction bases not matched to a gene: 7. The DNA of the CDR3 is TGTGCCAGCAGTGTTACAGGGGGCGTCGGGCAGTACTTC. Residues: CASSVTGGVGQYF.

This clone was detected once. The chain uses TRBV6-5 and TRBJ2-7; no reliable D call. This CDR3 has 12 amino acids. The germline V gene encodes CDR1 MNHEY and CDR2 SVGAGI. V lost 7 bases, J lost 3 bases, and 10 bases lay in between. The DNA for the CDR3 is TGTGCCAGCAAGACGACAAACTACGAGCAGTACTTC. Its translation: CASKTTNYEQYF.

The chain recombines TRBV6-1 with TRBJ1-2; D is perhaps TRBD1 (6 bases). This CDR3 contains 14 residues. Germline lookup yields CDR1 MNHNS and CDR2 SASEGT. With 3 bases removed from V and 2 bases from J, the gap between germline ends came to 10 bases. CDR3 bases: TGTGCCAGCAGTGAGGGGGGGACAAACTATGGCTACACCTTC. This encodes CASSEGGTNYGYTF.

J is TRBJ2-7 and V is TRBV11-3; TRBD1 matches 8 bases. This CDR3 has 16 amino acids. V gave up 4 bases and J gave up 3 bases; unmatched junction bases: 11. CDR1 and CDR2 (germline): SGHNT, YENEEA. Written as DNA, the CDR3 is TGTGCCAGCAGCTCAGGGGTTGGACAGGGTTACTACGAGCAGTACTTC. Protein: CASSSGVGQGYYEQYF.

As regards this clone: The sample has other DNA sequences that encode this CDR3 too. The rearrangement uses TRBV2 and TRBJ1-5, with no clear D. Germline-derived CDR1 and CDR2 are SNHLY and FYNNEI. Trimming removed 2 bases from V and 5 bases from J, with 7 bases in between. The length of the CDR3 is 13 residues. The CDR3 region is CASSESRDQPQHF. CDR3 coding DNA: TGTGCCAGCAGTGAAAGTAGGGATCAGCCCCAGCATTTT.